Below, 12 T cell receptor beta chains from the same sample are listed, as sequenced in a study of beta chain features in type 1 diabetes (dated by TCRdb to 2016 to 2019). Receptor libraries were prepared by the immunoSEQ multiplex PCR assay. The entire amount of isolated RNA was reverse transcribed using the High Capacity cDNA Reverse Transcription Kit, so the sequenced TCRB transcripts were expressed ones. As stored in TCRdb, this immuneACCESS dataset retains in-frame rearrangements with V and J assigned. A fraction of the clones does not appear; measured against another copy, unresolved V genes explain less than half of the discrepancy, and the remainder lacks a known reason. The sample data list under 150,000 clones, and around 9% of these were observed just once. The ten most abundant clones make up around 0.7% of the sample. These receptors have no identified antigens. The paper's findings and limits, for the study overall: A moderate but significant shortening of TCRB CDR3 length was observed in type 1 diabetes patients in all four CD4+ subsets.

The specimen was central memory CD4+ T cells from blood. These receptor sequences come from a man aged 25 to 40 with type 1 diabetes.

The rearrangement uses TRBV21-1 and TRBJ2-1; no DNA check was done on the table's D call, TRBD1. TRBV21-1 is an annotated pseudogene. This CDR3 is built from 15 residues. The CDR3 loop reads CASSKGRVSYNEQFF. The CDR3 DNA reads TGTGCCAGCAGCAAAGGCAGGGTGAGCTACAATGAGCAGTTCTTC.

CDR3 sequence (DNA): TGTGCCAGCAGCCAAGACCGAGCTGGTTTGCGGCGGGAGACCCAGTACTTC. As protein: CASSQDRAGLRRETQYF. The chain uses TRBV14 and TRBJ2-5; no firm D call. Germline V lookup: CDR1 SGHDN, CDR2 FVKESK. The CDR3 loop spans 17 amino acids. Trimming removed 0 bases from V and 5 bases from J, with 19 bases in between.

V usage is TRBV28 and J usage is TRBJ2-5; D gene unclear. V was shortened by 6 bases and J by 5 bases, with 16 bases between the two germline ends. The CDR3 is 14 amino acids. CDR1 and CDR2 from the germline V gene are MDHEN and SYDVKM. The CDR3 loop is CASSPMRAVETQYF. The CDR3 bases are TGTGCCAGCAGCCCCATGCGTGCGGTGGAGACCCAGTACTTC.

The chain combines TRBV29-1 with TRBJ1-1; weak D call: TRBD1 (5 bases). Trimming took 3 bases from V and 3 from J, leaving 8 bases between them. The germline V gene has CDR1 SQVTM and CDR2 ANQGSEA. This CDR3 contains 12 residues. The CDR3 loop is CSVDRADTEAFF. The CDR3 region has the DNA TGCAGCGTTGACAGGGCGGACACTGAAGCTTTCTTT.

This clone has ten or more counts. CDR3 sequence: CASSLTDRVAGYTF. The DNA for the CDR3 is TGTGCCAGCAGTCTTACGGACAGGGTGGCTGGCTACACCTTC. The V and J genes are TRBV2 and TRBJ1-2; 8 bases line up with TRBD1. The CDR3 has 14 residues. CDR1 is SNHLY, CDR2 FYNNEI, per germline. The junction had 9 bases not matched to a gene; V was cut back by 5 bases and J by 7 bases.

This clone was seen more than once but under ten times. This chain links TRBV28 with TRBJ2-6; D call uncertain. Trimming removed 3 bases at V and 1 base at J, with 10 bases between. Germline CDR1 is MDHEN and CDR2 is SYDVKM. The CDR3 is 16 residues long. CDR3 residues: CASSFSRHSGANVLTF. As DNA, the CDR3 is TGTGCCAGCAGTTTCTCTCGACATTCTGGGGCCAACGTCCTGACTTTC.

This clone was seen a handful of times. This chain uses TRBV7-8 with TRBJ2-1, with D tentatively TRBD2 (7 bases). Trimming removed 1 base from V and 3 bases from J, with 13 bases in between. CDR3 length: 16 residues. The germline V gene has CDR1 SGHVS and CDR2 FQNEAQ. Here the CDR3 reads CASSLDGGGHYNEQFF. CDR3 DNA sequence: TGTGCCAGCAGCTTAGACGGCGGGGGCCACTACAATGAGCAGTTCTTC.

This sequence joins TRBV10-3 and TRBJ2-7; 8 bases fit TRBD1. V lost 10 bases to trimming and J lost 2 bases; unmatched junction nucleotides: 16. This CDR3 is built from 16 residues. Germline V gene data show CDR1 as ENHRY and CDR2 as SYGVKD. CDR3 region: CATVMFGDRLPYEQYF. The CDR3 region has the DNA TGTGCCACGGTGATGTTTGGGGACAGGCTGCCCTACGAGCAGTACTTC.

Only a few counts were recorded for this clone. The chain joins TRBV5-4 to TRBJ2-3, with 10 positions matching TRBD2. Germline lookup yields CDR1 SGHNT and CDR2 YYREEE (reference sequence). Trimming cost V 4 bases and J 6 bases; bases outside gene matches: 8. The CDR3 contains 15 residues. Written as DNA, the CDR3 is TGTGCCAGCAGCCAAGATAGCGGGGGGCCGGATACGCAGTATTTT. It is translated as CASSQDSGGPDTQYF.

This rearrangement joins TRBV19 to TRBJ2-1; possible D gene TRBD2, 7 bases. The germline V gene encodes CDR1 LNHDA and CDR2 SQIVND (reference sequence). Trimming stripped 2 bases from V and 9 bases from J, with 20 bases between. This CDR3 has 16 residues. This CDR3 reads CASSIRRGGDYGEQFF. CDR3 nucleotide sequence: TGTGCCAGTAGTATACGTAGGGGGGGCGATTATGGTGAGCAGTTCTTC.

The chain recombines TRBV25-1 with TRBJ2-3; D possibly corresponds to TRBD1 (6 bases). The CDR3 sequence is 14 residues long. V was shortened by 3 bases and J by 2 bases, with 9 bases between the two germline ends. Germline V gene sequence: CDR1 MGHDK, CDR2 SYGVNS. This chain's CDR3 is CASSDPGVTDTQYF. The CDR3 DNA sequence: TGTGCCAGCAGTGACCCAGGGGTCACAGATACGCAGTATTTT.

This clone occurred a few times. J is TRBJ2-3 and V is TRBV7-9; 9 bases fit TRBD1. Germline V gives CDR1 SEHNR, CDR2 FQNEAQ (reference sequence). The CDR3 has 15 residues. J was trimmed by 4 bases and V by 5 bases; bases with no gene match: 7. CDR3 residues: CASSAGQGTPDTQYF. The DNA for the CDR3 is TGTGCCAGCAGCGCCGGACAGGGGACCCCAGATACGCAGTATTTT. The variable domain in full, with the rest retrieved from reference TRBV7-9 and TRBJ2-3, is DTGVSQNPRHKITKRGQNVTFRCDPISEHNRLYWYRQTLGQGPEFLTYFQNEAQLEKSRLLSDRFSAERPKGSFSTLEIQRTEQGDSAMYLCASSAGQGTPDTQYFGPGTRLTVL.